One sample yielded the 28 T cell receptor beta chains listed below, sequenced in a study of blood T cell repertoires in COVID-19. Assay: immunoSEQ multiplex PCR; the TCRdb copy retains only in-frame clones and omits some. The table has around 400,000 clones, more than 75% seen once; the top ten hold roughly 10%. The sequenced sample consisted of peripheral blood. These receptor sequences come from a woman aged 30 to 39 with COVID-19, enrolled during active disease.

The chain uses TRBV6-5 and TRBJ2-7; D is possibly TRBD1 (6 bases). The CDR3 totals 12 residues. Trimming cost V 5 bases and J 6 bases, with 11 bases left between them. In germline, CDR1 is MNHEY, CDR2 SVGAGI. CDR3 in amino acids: CASSKGVVEQYF. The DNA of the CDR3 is TGTGCCAGCAGTAAGGGGGTGGTCGAGCAGTACTTC.

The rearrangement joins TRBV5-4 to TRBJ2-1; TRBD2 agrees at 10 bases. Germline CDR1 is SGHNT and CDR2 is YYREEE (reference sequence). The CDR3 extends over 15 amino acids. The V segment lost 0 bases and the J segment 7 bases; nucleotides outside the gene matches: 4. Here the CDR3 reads CASSLALAGVNEQFF. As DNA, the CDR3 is TGTGCCAGCAGCTTGGCCCTAGCGGGAGTAAATGAGCAGTTCTTC.

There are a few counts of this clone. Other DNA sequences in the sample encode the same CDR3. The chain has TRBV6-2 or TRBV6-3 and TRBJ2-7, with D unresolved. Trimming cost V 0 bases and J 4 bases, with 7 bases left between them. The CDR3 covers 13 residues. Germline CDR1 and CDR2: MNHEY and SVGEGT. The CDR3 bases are TGTGCCAGCAGTTACTCGTTGAGGTACGAGCAGTACTTC. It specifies CASSYSLRYEQYF.

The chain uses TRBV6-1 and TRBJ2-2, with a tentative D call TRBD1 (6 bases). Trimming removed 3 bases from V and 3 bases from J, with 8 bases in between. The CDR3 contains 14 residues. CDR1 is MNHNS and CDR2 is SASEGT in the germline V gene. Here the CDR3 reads CASSEDSYTGELFF. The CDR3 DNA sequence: TGTGCCAGCAGTGAGGACAGTTACACCGGGGAGCTGTTTTTT.

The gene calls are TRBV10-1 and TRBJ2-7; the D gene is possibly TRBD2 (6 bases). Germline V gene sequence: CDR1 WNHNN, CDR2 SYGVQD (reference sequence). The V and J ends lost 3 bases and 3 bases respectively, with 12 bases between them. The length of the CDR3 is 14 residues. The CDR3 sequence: CASSERLEGYEQYF. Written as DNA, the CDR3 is TGCGCCAGCAGTGAACGGTTGGAGGGCTACGAGCAGTACTTC.

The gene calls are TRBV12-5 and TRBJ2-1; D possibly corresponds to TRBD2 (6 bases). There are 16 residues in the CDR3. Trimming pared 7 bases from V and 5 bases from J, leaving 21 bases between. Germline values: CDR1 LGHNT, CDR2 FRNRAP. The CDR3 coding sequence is TGTGCTAGTGCCCGGGGGATAGGGGAGGATGACAATGAGCAGTTCTTC. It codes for CASARGIGEDDNEQFF.

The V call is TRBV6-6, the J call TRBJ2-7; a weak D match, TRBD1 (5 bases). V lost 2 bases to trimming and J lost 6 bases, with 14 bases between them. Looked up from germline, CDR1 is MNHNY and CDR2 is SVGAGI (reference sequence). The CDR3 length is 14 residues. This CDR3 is CASSYAQDVFEQYF. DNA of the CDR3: TGTGCCAGCAGTTACGCACAGGACGTCTTCGAGCAGTACTTC.

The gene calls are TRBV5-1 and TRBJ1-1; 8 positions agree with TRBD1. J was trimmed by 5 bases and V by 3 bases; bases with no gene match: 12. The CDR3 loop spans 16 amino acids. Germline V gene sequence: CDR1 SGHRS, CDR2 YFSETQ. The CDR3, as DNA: TGCGCCAGCAGCTATGCCAGGGGGCGTGGGAGGACTGAAGCTTTCTTT. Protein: CASSYARGRGRTEAFF.

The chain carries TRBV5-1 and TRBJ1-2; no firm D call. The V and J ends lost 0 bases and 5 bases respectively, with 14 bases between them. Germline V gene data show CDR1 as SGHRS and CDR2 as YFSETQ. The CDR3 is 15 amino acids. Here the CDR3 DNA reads TGCGCCAGCAGCTTGGTTAATATTGGGGAGTATGGCTACACCTTC. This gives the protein CASSLVNIGEYGYTF.

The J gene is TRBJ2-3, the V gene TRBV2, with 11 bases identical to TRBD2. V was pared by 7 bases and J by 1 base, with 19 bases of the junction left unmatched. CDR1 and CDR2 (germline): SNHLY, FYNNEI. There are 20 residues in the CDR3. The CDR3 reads CASISTLVAGGPTRTDTQYF. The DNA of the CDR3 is TGTGCCAGCATAAGTACTTTGGTAGCGGGAGGGCCAACGCGCACAGATACGCAGTATTTT.

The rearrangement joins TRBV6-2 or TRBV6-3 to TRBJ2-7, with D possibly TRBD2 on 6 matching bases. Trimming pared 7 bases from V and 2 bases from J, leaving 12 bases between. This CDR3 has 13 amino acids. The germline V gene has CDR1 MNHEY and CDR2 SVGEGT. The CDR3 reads CASTPREAYEQYF. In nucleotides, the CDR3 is TGTGCCAGCACCCCGAGGGAGGCCTACGAGCAGTACTTC.

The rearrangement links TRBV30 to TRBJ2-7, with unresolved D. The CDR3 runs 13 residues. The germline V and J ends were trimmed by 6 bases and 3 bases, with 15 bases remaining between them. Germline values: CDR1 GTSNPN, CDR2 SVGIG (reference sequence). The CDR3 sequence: CACPGRGGYEQYF. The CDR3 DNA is TGTGCCTGCCCCGGAAGAGGCGGCTACGAGCAGTACTTC.

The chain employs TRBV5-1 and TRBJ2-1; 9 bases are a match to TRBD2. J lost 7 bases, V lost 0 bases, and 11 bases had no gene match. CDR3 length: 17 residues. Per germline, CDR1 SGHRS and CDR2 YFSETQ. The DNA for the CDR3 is TGCGCCAGCAGCTTGGACCCCCTCGCGGGAGGGCTTAATGAGCAGTTCTTC. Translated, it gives CASSLDPLAGGLNEQFF.

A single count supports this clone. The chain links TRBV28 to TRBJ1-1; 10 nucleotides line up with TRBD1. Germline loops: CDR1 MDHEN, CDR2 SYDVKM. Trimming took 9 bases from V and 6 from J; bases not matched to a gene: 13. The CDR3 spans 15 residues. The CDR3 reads CASLVPGTGAPEAFF. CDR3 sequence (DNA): TGTGCCAGTTTAGTTCCCGGGACAGGGGCCCCTGAAGCTTTCTTT.

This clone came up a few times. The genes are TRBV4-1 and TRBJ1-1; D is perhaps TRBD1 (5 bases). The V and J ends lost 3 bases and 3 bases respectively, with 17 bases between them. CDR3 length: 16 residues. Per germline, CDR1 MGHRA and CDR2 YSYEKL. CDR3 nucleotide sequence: TGCGCCAGCAGCCACGCAGACAGCCGGGGGGACACTGAAGCTTTCTTT. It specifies CASSHADSRGDTEAFF.

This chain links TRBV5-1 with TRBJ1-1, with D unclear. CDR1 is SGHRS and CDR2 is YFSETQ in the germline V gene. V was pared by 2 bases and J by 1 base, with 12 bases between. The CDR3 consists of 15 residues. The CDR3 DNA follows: TGCGCCAGCAGCTTATGGGAAGAGGGGAACACTGAAGCTTTCTTT. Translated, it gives CASSLWEEGNTEAFF.

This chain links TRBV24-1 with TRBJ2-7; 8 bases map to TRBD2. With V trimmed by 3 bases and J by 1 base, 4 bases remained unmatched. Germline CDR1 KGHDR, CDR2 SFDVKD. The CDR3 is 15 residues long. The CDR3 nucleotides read TGTGCCACCAGTGATAGTACTAGCGGTTCCTACGAGCAGTACTTC. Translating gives CATSDSTSGSYEQYF.

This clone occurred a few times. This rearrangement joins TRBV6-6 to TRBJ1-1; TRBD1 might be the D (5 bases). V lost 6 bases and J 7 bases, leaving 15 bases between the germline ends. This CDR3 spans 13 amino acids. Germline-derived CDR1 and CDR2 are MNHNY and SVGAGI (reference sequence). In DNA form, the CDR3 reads TGTGCCAGCAGAACCCCAGGGCAGAGTGAAGCTTTCTTT. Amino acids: CASRTPGQSEAFF.

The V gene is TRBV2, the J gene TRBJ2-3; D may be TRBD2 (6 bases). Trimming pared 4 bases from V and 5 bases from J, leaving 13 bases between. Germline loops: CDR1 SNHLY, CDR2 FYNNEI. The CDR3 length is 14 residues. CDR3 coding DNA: TGTGCCAGCAGTGGCGGGATCAACGAAGATACGCAGTATTTT. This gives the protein CASSGGINEDTQYF.

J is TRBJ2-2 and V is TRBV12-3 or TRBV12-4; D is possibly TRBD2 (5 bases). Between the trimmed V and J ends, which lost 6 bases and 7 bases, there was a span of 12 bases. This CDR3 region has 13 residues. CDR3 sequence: CASSPSGDGELFF. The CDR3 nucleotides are TGTGCCAGCAGCCCGTCCGGGGACGGGGAGCTGTTTTTT.

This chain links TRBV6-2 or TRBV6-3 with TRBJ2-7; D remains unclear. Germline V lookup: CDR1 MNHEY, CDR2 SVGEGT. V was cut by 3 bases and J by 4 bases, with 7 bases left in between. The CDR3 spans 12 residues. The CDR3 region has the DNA TGTGCCAGCAGTTATGACACTTACGAGCAGTACTTC. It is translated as CASSYDTYEQYF.

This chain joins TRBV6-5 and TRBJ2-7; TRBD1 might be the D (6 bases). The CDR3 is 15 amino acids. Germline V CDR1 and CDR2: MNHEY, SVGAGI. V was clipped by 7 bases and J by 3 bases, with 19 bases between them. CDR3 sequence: CASTVDRNFFYEQYF. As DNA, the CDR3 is TGTGCCAGCACTGTCGACAGGAATTTTTTCTACGAGCAGTACTTC.

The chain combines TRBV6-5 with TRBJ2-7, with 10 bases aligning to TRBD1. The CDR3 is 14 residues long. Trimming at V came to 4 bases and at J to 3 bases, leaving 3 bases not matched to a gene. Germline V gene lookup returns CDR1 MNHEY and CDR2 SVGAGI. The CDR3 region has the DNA TGTGCCAGCAGTTCCGGGACAGGGGACTACGAGCAGTACTTC. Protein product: CASSSGTGDYEQYF.

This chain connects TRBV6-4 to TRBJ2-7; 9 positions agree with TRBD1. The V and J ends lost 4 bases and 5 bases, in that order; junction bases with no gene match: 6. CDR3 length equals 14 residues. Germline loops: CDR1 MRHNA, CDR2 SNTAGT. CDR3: CASSARTGENEQYF. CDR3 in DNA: TGTGCCAGCAGTGCCAGGACAGGGGAAAACGAGCAGTACTTC.

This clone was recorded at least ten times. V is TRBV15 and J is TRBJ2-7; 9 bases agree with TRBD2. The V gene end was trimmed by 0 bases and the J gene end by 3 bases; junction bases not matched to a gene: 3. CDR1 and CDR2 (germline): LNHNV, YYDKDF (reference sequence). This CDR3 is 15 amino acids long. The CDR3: CATSRESSGSYEQYF. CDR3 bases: TGTGCCACCAGCAGAGAGAGTAGCGGGAGCTACGAGCAGTACTTC.

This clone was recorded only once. CDR3 protein: CASSPRLAGELEQYF. CDR3 DNA sequence: TGCGCCAGCAGCCCAAGACTAGCGGGAGAGCTCGAGCAGTACTTC. The chain recombines TRBV5-1 with TRBJ2-7; 12 bases map to TRBD2. Trimming at V came to 4 bases and at J to 6 bases, leaving 8 bases not matched to a gene. The CDR3 length is 15 residues. CDR1 and CDR2 from the germline V gene are SGHRS and YFSETQ.

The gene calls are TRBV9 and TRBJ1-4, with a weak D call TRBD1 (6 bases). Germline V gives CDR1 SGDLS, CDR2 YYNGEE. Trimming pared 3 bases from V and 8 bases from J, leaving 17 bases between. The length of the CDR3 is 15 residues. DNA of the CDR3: TGTGCCAGCAGCGGGTCACAGGGTCTCGTAGAAAAACTGTTTTTT. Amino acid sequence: CASSGSQGLVEKLFF.

The CDR3 spells CASSWGQTREQYF. CDR3 bases: TGCGCCAGCAGTTGGGGACAGACTCGCGAGCAGTACTTC. The chain couples TRBV5-1 to TRBJ2-7; 7 nucleotides line up with TRBD1. The J segment lost 6 bases and the V segment lost 5 bases, leaving 8 bases of the junction unmatched. CDR1 and CDR2 (germline): SGHRS, YFSETQ. The CDR3 length is 13 residues. Full variable domain (missing parts from reference TRBV5-1 and TRBJ2-7): KAGVTQTPRYLIKTRGQQVTLSCSPISGHRSVSWYQQTPGQGLQFLFEYFSETQRNKGNFPGRFSGRQFSNSRSEMNVSTLELGDSALYLCASSWGQTREQYFGPGTRLTVT.